Below are 6 T cell receptor beta chains sequenced from a single sample in a study of CD8 T cells in Susac syndrome. Reverse transcription used roughly 0.45 to 1 ug RNA and random hexamers. TCRdb recomputed calls from the immunoSEQ multiplex PCR reads with MiXCR, one row per CDR3 protein. The table lists 150,000 to 200,000 distinct CDR3 sequences, about 95% of them singletons. Sample: CD4+ T cells from PBMCs. These TCRs come from a human donor with multiple sclerosis.

This chain joins TRBV20-1 and TRBJ2-7, with 11 bases identical to TRBD2. Germline V lookup: CDR1 DFQATT, CDR2 SNEGSKA (reference sequence). This CDR3 has 15 amino acids. V shed 3 bases, J shed 6 bases, and the junction held 10 bases outside the gene matches. CDR3 nucleotide sequence: TGCAGTGCTAGCCCTAGCGGGGGGTCCTTGGTCGAGCAGTACTTC. Translating gives CSASPSGGSLVEQYF.

The chain uses TRBV20-1 and TRBJ2-1, with TRBD2 matching over 7 bases. CDR3 length: 14 residues. The germline V gene has CDR1 DFQATT and CDR2 SNEGSKA (reference sequence). The trim removed 3 bases at V and 0 bases at J, leaving 2 bases unmatched. The CDR3 sequence is CSASGGGSYNEQFF. The CDR3 nucleotides read TGCAGTGCTAGTGGGGGGGGCTCCTACAATGAGCAGTTCTTC.

This rearrangement joins TRBV24-1 to TRBJ2-1; 8 nucleotides line up with TRBD2. CDR1 is KGHDR, CDR2 SFDVKD, per germline. V shed 10 bases and J 4 bases; nucleotides not matched to a gene: 8. CDR3 length: 14 residues. This chain's CDR3 is CATQPGGGYNEQFF. The CDR3 bases are TGTGCCACTCAGCCGGGGGGGGGTTACAATGAGCAGTTCTTC.

The V gene is TRBV18, the J gene TRBJ2-3; 9 bases are a match to TRBD2. After removal of 0 bases from V and 3 bases from J, the junction contained 4 bases not matched to a gene. CDR1 is KGHSH and CDR2 is LQKENI in the germline V gene. The CDR3 is made up of 16 amino acids. The CDR3 coding sequence is TGTGCCAGCTCACCACCGCTAGCGGGACAAACAGATACGCAGTATTTT. Protein sequence: CASSPPLAGQTDTQYF.

The J gene is TRBJ1-4, the V gene TRBV7-9, with D unclear. CDR3 length: 11 amino acids. CDR1 and CDR2 from the germline V gene are SEHNR and FQNEAQ (reference sequence). Trimming removed 4 bases from V and 8 bases from J, with 5 bases in between. The CDR3 spells CASSSAEKLFF. The CDR3 region has the DNA TGTGCCAGCAGCTCGGCCGAAAAACTGTTTTTT.

This clonotype came up once. This sequence joins TRBV14 and TRBJ1-4; the match to TRBD1 covers 7 bases. In germline, CDR1 is SGHDN, CDR2 FVKESK. After removal of 5 bases from V and 5 bases from J, the junction contained 2 bases not matched to a gene. CDR3 length: 13 residues. CDR3 sequence reads: CASSGTENEKLFF. The CDR3, as DNA: TGTGCCAGCAGCGGGACAGAGAATGAAAAACTGTTTTTT.